This T cell receptor (beta chain) was observed in a study of blood T cell repertoires in COVID-19. For the study at large: Samples taken during acute and convalescent COVID-19 were collected in the United States, Italy and Spain.

The table came from immunoSEQ multiplex PCR; TCRdb's copy has only in-frame clones and leaves some out. The sample carries around 370,000 clones, around 90% recorded once. CDR1 and CDR2 (germline): SQVTM, ANQGSEA. V shed 2 bases and J shed 3 bases, with 22 bases lying between them. This CDR3 is built from 18 residues. Individuals aged roughly 18 to 100 years were recruited from around 22 US areas. The sequence was obtained from a woman aged 18-29 years who had recovered from COVID-19. Sequencing input: PBMCs or T cells enriched from blood (not recorded which). The chain uses TRBV29-1 and TRBJ1-4; D is possibly TRBD1 (6 bases). DNA of the CDR3: TGCAGCGTTGAATCCCCGTCAGGGGTAGAGGAGCCTAATGAAAAACTGTTTTTT. This codes for CSVESPSGVEEPNEKLFF.